Only a few counts were recorded for the clone carrying this TCR beta chain. As yet, its antigen is unknown. This sample is part of a study of T cells in Graves' hyperthyroidism and ophthalmopathy. The study's findings and limits: Most expanded thyroid clonotypes above 0.001 also appeared in blood. Ophthalmopathy was identified by the model a median about six months ahead of onset.

Germline lookup yields CDR1 DFQATT and CDR2 SNEGSKA (reference sequence). The V end lost 3 bases, the J end lost 0 bases, and 18 bases lay between the germline ends. The CDR3 consists of 17 residues. For the diagnoses, clinical symptoms, serum thyroxine and TRAb, thyroid ultrasound and orbital computed tomography were used. Amplification targeted TCR beta CDR3 regions from RNA transcripts. TCR CDR3 regions were first amplified by RT-PCR with HTBI primers. Using its own MiXCR run on the multiplex PCR reads, TCRdb lists one record per CDR3 protein. This table holds roughly 700,000 distinct CDR3 sequences, about 35% found once.

V usage is TRBV20-1 and J usage is TRBJ1-5, with no clear D. The specimen sequenced was blood. The receptor was derived from a woman aged 40 to 50 with Graves' hyperthyroidism. The CDR3 DNA reads as TGCAGTGCTAGTAGGGCAGATCAAACCTATAGCAATCAGCCCCAGCATTTT. Amino acids: CSASRADQTYSNQPQHF.